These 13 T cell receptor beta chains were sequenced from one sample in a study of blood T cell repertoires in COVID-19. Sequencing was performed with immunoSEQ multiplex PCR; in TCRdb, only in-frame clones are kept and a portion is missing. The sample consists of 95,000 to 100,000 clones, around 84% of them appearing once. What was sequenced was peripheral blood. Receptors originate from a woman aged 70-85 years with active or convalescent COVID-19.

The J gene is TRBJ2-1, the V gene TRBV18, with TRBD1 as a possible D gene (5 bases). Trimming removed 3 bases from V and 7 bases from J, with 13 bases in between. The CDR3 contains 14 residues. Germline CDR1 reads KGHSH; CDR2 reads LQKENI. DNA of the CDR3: TGTGCCAGCTCACCCACAGGCTTTGGGAATGAGCAGTTCTTC. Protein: CASSPTGFGNEQFF.

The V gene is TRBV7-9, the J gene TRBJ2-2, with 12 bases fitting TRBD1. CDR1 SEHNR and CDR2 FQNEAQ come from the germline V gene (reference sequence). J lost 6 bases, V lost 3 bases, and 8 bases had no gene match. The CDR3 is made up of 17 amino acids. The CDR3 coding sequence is TGTGCCAGCAGCTTCCACCGGGACAGGGGGCGGTCCGGGGAGCTGTTTTTT. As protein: CASSFHRDRGRSGELFF.

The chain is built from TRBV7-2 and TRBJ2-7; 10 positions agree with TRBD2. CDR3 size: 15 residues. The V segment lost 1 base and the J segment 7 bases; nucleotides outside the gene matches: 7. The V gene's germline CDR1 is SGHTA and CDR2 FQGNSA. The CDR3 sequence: CASSLVGTSVGEQYF. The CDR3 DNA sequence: TGTGCCAGCAGCTTAGTCGGGACTAGCGTTGGAGAGCAGTACTTC.

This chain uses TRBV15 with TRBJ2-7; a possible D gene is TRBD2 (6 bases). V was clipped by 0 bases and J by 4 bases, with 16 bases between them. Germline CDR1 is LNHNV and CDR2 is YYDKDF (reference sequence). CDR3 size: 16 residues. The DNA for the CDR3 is TGTGCCACCAGCAGAGATCGGGCTAGCGAGGATTACGAGCAGTACTTC. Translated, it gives CATSRDRASEDYEQYF.

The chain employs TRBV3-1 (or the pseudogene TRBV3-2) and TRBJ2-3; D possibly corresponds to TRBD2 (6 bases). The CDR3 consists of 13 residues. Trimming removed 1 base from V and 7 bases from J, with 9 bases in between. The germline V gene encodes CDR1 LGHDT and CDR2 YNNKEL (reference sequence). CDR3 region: CASSQAGTYTQYF. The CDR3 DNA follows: TGTGCCAGCAGCCAAGCCGGGACTTATACGCAGTATTTT.

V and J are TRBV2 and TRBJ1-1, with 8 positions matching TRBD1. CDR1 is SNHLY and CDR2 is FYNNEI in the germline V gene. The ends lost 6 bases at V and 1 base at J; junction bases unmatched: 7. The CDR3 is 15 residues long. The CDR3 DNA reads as TGTGCCAGCAGCGACAGGGGAGGGGGGAACACTGAAGCTTTCTTT. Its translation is CASSDRGGGNTEAFF.

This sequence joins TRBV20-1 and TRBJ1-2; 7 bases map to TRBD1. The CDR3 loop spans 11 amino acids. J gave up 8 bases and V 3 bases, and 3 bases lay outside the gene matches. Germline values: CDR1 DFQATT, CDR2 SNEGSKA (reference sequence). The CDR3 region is CSASTGEGYTF. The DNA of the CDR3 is TGCAGTGCTAGCACAGGGGAGGGCTACACCTTC.

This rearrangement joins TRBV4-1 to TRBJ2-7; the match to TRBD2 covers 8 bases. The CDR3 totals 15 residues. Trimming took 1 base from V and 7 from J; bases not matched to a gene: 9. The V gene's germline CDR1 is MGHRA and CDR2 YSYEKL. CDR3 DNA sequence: TGCGCCAGCAGCCAAGCGGGAGGGGCATCGGGGGAGCAGTACTTC. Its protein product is CASSQAGGASGEQYF.

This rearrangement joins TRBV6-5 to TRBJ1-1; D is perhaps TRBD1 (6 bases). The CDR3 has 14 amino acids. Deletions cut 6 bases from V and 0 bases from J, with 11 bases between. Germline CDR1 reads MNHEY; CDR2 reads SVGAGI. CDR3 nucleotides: TGTGCCAGCAGCACCGAGGGGGTGAACACTGAAGCTTTCTTT. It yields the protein CASSTEGVNTEAFF.

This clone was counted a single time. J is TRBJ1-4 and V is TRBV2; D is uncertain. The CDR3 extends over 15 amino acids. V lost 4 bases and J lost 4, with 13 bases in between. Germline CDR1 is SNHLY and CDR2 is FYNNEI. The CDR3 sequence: CASSGGRQYNEKLFF. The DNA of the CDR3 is TGTGCCAGCAGTGGCGGGAGGCAGTATAATGAAAAACTGTTTTTT.

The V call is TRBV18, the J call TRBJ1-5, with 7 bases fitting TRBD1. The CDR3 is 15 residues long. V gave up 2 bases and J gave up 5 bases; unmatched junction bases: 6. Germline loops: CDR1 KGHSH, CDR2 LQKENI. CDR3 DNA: TGTGCCAGCTCACCAACGACAGGGTCGGATCAGCCCCAGCATTTT. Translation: CASSPTTGSDQPQHF.

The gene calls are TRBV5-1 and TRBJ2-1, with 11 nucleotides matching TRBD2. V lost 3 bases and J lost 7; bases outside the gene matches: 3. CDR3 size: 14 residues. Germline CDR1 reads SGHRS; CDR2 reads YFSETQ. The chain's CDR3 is CASSSTSGINEQFF. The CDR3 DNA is TGCGCCAGCAGCTCGACTAGCGGGATAAATGAGCAGTTCTTC.

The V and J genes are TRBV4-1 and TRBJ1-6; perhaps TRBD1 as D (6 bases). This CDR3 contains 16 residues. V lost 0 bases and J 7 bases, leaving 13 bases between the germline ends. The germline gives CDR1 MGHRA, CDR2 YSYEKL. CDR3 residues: CASSQEPQGLNSPLHF. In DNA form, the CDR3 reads TGCGCCAGCAGCCAAGAACCCCAGGGGCTAAATTCACCCCTCCACTTT.